The next 19 T cell receptor beta chains were all read from a single sample in a study of CD8+ T cells in alopecia areata. Extracted from the samples, RNA was reverse transcribed into cDNA to serve as the sequencing template. Produced via immunoSEQ multiplex PCR; TCRdb's table is partial and in-frame only. Counted here are about 110,000 clones, around 55% occurring once; the ten biggest clones make up 20% to 25%. The sample was CD8+ T cells sorted from blood. These receptors originate from a human donor in good health.

This chain connects TRBV6-1 to TRBJ1-2; D gene uncertain. Germline CDR1 reads MNHNS; CDR2 reads SASEGT. V dropped 0 bases and J dropped 0 bases, with 8 bases sitting between them. This CDR3 is built from 15 residues. The CDR3 DNA is TGTGCCAGCAGTGAAGCGGTTGCCGCTAACTATGGCTACACCTTC. This sequence encodes CASSEAVAANYGYTF.

This clone was counted once. The chain joins TRBV10-3 to TRBJ2-5, with 8 bases lining up with TRBD1. CDR3 length: 15 amino acids. Germline V gives CDR1 ENHRY, CDR2 SYGVKD. The trim removed 3 bases at V and 4 bases at J, leaving 7 bases unmatched. CDR3 protein: CAISDVGQGPETQYF. The CDR3 nucleotides read TGTGCCATCAGTGACGTAGGACAGGGCCCAGAGACCCAGTACTTC.

V gene TRBV7-2 combines with J gene TRBJ2-5; D perhaps matches TRBD1 (6 bases). V lost 6 bases, J lost 6 bases, and 14 bases lay in between. The CDR3 consists of 13 residues. Germline V gives CDR1 SGHTA, CDR2 FQGNSA. The CDR3 reads CASRGAGEQTQYF. CDR3 nucleotides: TGTGCCAGCAGGGGAGCAGGGGAACAGACCCAGTACTTC.

This chain joins TRBV13 and TRBJ2-7; perhaps D is TRBD1 or TRBD2 (6 bases each). The CDR3 extends over 12 amino acids. CDR1 is PRHDT and CDR2 is FYEKMQ in the germline V gene (reference sequence). V lost 5 bases, J lost 2 bases, and 7 bases lay in between. The CDR3: CASSRGAYEQYF. CDR3 nucleotides: TGTGCCAGCAGCAGGGGGGCCTACGAGCAGTACTTC.

The table lists this clone with many counts. This sequence joins TRBV6-6 and TRBJ2-6; D might be TRBD1 (5 bases). The CDR3 runs to 15 residues. V dropped 5 bases and J dropped 1 base, with 9 bases sitting between them. In germline, CDR1 is MNHNY, CDR2 SVGAGI (reference sequence). This chain's CDR3 is CASSPTDSGANVLTF. The CDR3 nucleotides read TGTGCCAGCAGTCCGACAGATTCTGGGGCCAACGTCCTGACTTTC.

This clone was recorded once. The chain recombines TRBV2 with TRBJ1-2; no definite D call. Trimming removed 1 base from V and 3 bases from J, with 9 bases in between. CDR1 and CDR2 (germline): SNHLY, FYNNEI. The CDR3 is made up of 14 amino acids. For the CDR3, the DNA is TGTGCCAGCAGTGAAGTGGGTTCGTACTATGGCTACACCTTC. This sequence encodes CASSEVGSYYGYTF. Full variable domain (remainder filled in from reference TRBV2 and TRBJ1-2): EPEVTQTPSHQVTQMGQEVILRCVPISNHLYFYWYRQILGQKVEFLVSFYNNEISEKSEIFDDQFSVERPDGSNFTLKIRSTKLEDSAMYFCASSEVGSYYGYTFGSGTRLTVV.

The chain joins TRBV6-5 to TRBJ1-6; tentative D call: TRBD1 (5 bases). CDR1 MNHEY and CDR2 SVGAGI come from the germline V gene. V was pared by 0 bases and J by 10 bases, with 16 bases between. This CDR3 has 16 residues. Written as DNA, the CDR3 is TGTGCCAGCAGTTACTCGCGTCCGGGGGTTTACTCACCCCTCCACTTT. Its protein is CASSYSRPGVYSPLHF.

This chain uses TRBV6-5 with TRBJ2-2; TRBD1 is a possible D gene (5 bases). With 2 bases removed from V and 5 bases from J, the gap between germline ends came to 12 bases. CDR3 length: 15 amino acids. Germline CDR1 reads MNHEY; CDR2 reads SVGAGI. The CDR3, as DNA: TGTGCCAGCAGTTACCGGGTAGGGGTGACCGGGGAGCTGTTTTTT. Protein: CASSYRVGVTGELFF.

V usage is TRBV5-1 and J usage is TRBJ1-2; TRBD1 might be the D (5 bases). The CDR3 loop spans 14 amino acids. Between the trimmed V and J ends, which lost 7 bases and 7 bases, there was a span of 20 bases. CDR1 and CDR2 (germline): SGHRS, YFSETQ. For the CDR3, the DNA is TGCGCCAGCGCTTTCCGGGGGAAAGGCACTGGCTACACCTTC. Protein product: CASAFRGKGTGYTF.

This clone occurred a few times. The chain has TRBV29-1 and TRBJ2-2; 8 bases are a match to TRBD1. V was pared by 4 bases and J by 5 bases, with 3 bases of the junction left unmatched. Germline values: CDR1 SQVTM, CDR2 ANQGSEA. The CDR3 covers 13 residues. CDR3 amino acids: CSVAGGGTGELFF. Here the CDR3 DNA reads TGCAGCGTTGCAGGGGGCGGGACCGGGGAGCTGTTTTTT.

The sample holds a few counts of this clone. The rearrangement uses TRBV4-1 and TRBJ2-7; D is possibly TRBD1 or TRBD2 (5 bases each). In germline, CDR1 is MGHRA, CDR2 YSYEKL. The CDR3 length is 16 residues. Trimming removed 3 bases at V and 0 bases at J, with 15 bases between. The CDR3 is CASSHNSGTASYEQYF. The DNA for the CDR3 is TGCGCCAGCAGCCATAACTCCGGGACCGCCTCCTACGAGCAGTACTTC.

This clone was counted between two and nine times. CDR3 bases: TGTGCCAGCAGCCCGGACAGGCGTAATGAGCAGTTCTTC. Translation: CASSPDRRNEQFF. This sequence joins TRBV7-9 and TRBJ2-1; 7 nucleotides align to TRBD1. V lost 5 bases, J lost 7 bases, and 5 bases stayed unmatched. In germline, CDR1 is SEHNR, CDR2 FQNEAQ (reference sequence). The CDR3 totals 13 residues.

This clone was seen only a few times. The chain is built from TRBV18 and TRBJ2-7; D may be TRBD1 or TRBD2 (7 bases each). Germline V lookup: CDR1 KGHSH, CDR2 LQKENI. V was cut by 6 bases and J by 2 bases, with 17 bases left in between. The CDR3 is 15 amino acids. The DNA for the CDR3 is TGTGCCAGCTCCCCGCGGGGGCAGGGGGCCTACGAGCAGTACTTC. Residues: CASSPRGQGAYEQYF. The variable domain in full, completed from reference TRBV18 and TRBJ2-7, reads NAGVMQNPRHLVRRRGQEARLRCSPMKGHSHVYWYRQLPEEGLKFMVYLQKENIIDESGMPKERFSAEFPKEGPSILRIQQVVRGDSAAYFCASSPRGQGAYEQYFGPGTRLTVT.

The chain combines TRBV9 with TRBJ2-7, with D maybe TRBD2 (5 bases). V was pared by 2 bases and J by 6 bases, with 15 bases between. Germline CDR1 and CDR2: SGDLS and YYNGEE. This CDR3 is 14 amino acids long. The CDR3 coding sequence is TGTGCCAGCAGCGTGGCTAGCAGTTCCCGCGAGCAGTACTTC. It codes for CASSVASSSREQYF.

CDR3 nucleotide sequence: TGTGCCAGCAGTTACTCGAAGGGGTACCTCCAAGAGACCCAGTACTTC. Encoded protein: CASSYSKGYLQETQYF. V usage is TRBV6-5 and J usage is TRBJ2-5; D is perhaps TRBD1 (5 bases). CDR1 is MNHEY, CDR2 SVGAGI, per germline. The CDR3 consists of 16 residues. Trimming removed 0 bases at V and 1 base at J, with 12 bases between.

The genes are TRBV28 and TRBJ2-5; D assignment may be TRBD1 or TRBD2 (5 bases each). Trimming shortened V by 3 bases and J by 4 bases, and 18 bases separated the two germline ends. This CDR3 has 16 amino acids. CDR1 is MDHEN, CDR2 SYDVKM, per germline. The CDR3 DNA reads TGTGCCAGCAGTTTCTTCGGGGACCTCAGCAGAGAGACCCAGTACTTC. Translating gives CASSFFGDLSRETQYF.

The chain employs TRBV30 and TRBJ2-1; TRBD2 agrees at 15 bases. V lost 4 bases, J lost 2 bases, and 12 bases stayed unmatched. Germline CDR1 and CDR2: GTSNPN and SVGIG (reference sequence). The CDR3 extends over 19 amino acids. The CDR3 loop is CAWTGPGLAGGSTYNEQFF. The CDR3 nucleotides read TGTGCCTGGACCGGACCGGGACTAGCGGGGGGTTCCACCTACAATGAGCAGTTCTTC.

The CDR3 sequence: CAWIPTGARTDTQYF. In DNA, the CDR3 is TGTGCCTGGATACCCACAGGGGCCCGCACAGATACGCAGTATTTT. The chain has TRBV30 and TRBJ2-3, with 7 bases aligning to TRBD1. V shed 4 bases and J 1 base; nucleotides not matched to a gene: 8. The CDR3 consists of 15 residues. The germline CDR1 and CDR2 sequences are GTSNPN and SVGIG (reference sequence).

In DNA, the CDR3 is TGCAGCGTTGAAACCAGCGGGGATCTCTACGAGCAGTACTTC. Its translation: CSVETSGDLYEQYF. The chain combines TRBV29-1 with TRBJ2-7, with 7 nucleotides matching TRBD2. CDR3 length: 14 amino acids. With V trimmed by 2 bases and J by 3 bases, 7 bases remained unmatched. CDR1 and CDR2 from the germline V gene are SQVTM and ANQGSEA.